Listed here are 8 T cell receptor beta chains from one sample, sequenced in a study of T cells expressing NK-cell markers. TCRdb reprocessed the 5' RACE reads and stores each CDR3 protein as one record, lacking DNA. This repertoire includes over 250,000 distinct CDR3 sequences. The sequenced material came from blood T cells: a sorted CD56 or NKG2C T cell subset, CD4+ or CD8+ T cells, or bulk PBMC T cells (not recorded which). These receptors originate from a woman between 18 and 70 years old in good health.

V usage is TRBV20-1 and J usage is TRBJ2-5; TCRdb outputs TRBD1, but without DNA this stays unchecked. The germline V gene encodes CDR1 DFQATT and CDR2 SNEGSKA (reference sequence). There are 15 residues in the CDR3. CDR3 region: CSASERGLGIETQYF.

The chain joins TRBV29-1 to TRBJ1-1; the TRBD1 assignment by TCRdb is unverifiable without DNA. This CDR3 is 12 amino acids long. Germline CDR1 SQVTM, CDR2 ANQGSEA. CDR3 loop: CSAGQLNTEAFF.

The chain recombines TRBV5-1 with TRBJ1-4. The CDR3 length is 16 residues. Germline loops: CDR1 SGHRS, CDR2 YFSETQ. The CDR3 is CASRYSSHATNEKLFF.

The V gene is TRBV15, the J gene TRBJ2-7; TCRdb selects TRBD2, and the lack of DNA leaves this call unchecked. CDR1 and CDR2 from the germline V gene are LNHNV and YYDKDF (reference sequence). CDR3 length: 15 amino acids. The CDR3 sequence is CATSRELAGSYEQYF. Complete variable domain (other parts from reference TRBV15 and TRBJ2-7): DAMVIQNPRYQVTQFGKPVTLSCSQTLNHNVMYWYQQKSSQAPKLLFHYYDKDFNNEADTPDNFQSRRPNTSFCFLDIRSPGLGDTAMYLCATSRELAGSYEQYFGPGTRLTVT.

The J gene is TRBJ1-1, the V gene TRBV28; lacking DNA, the TRBD1 call made by TCRdb goes unchecked. Germline V gene data show CDR1 as MDHEN and CDR2 as SYDVKM. The CDR3 is made up of 14 amino acids. CDR3 region: CASSSQPGATEAFF. Based on the CDR3 plus reference TRBV28 and TRBJ1-1, the full variable domain is DVKVTQSSRYLVKRTGEKVFLECVQDMDHENMFWYRQDPGLGLRLIYFSYDVKMKEKGDIPEGYSVSREKKERFSLILESASTNQTSMYLCASSSQPGATEAFFGQGTRLTVV.

This chain uses TRBV6-2 or TRBV6-3 with TRBJ2-5. CDR1 and CDR2 (germline): MNHEY, SVGEGT. CDR3 size: 11 residues. CDR3 in amino acids: CASSYGETQYF.

The chain combines TRBV7-8 with TRBJ2-7; the TRBD2 assignment by TCRdb is unverifiable without DNA. The CDR3 covers 15 residues. Germline CDR1 is SGHVS and CDR2 is FQNEAQ. The CDR3 sequence is CASRLAGGRSAEQYF.

CDR3 amino acids: CASERGRTDEQFF. This chain connects TRBV6-2 or TRBV6-3 to TRBJ2-1; TCRdb indicates TRBD1, and absent DNA this call remains unverified. This CDR3 has 13 amino acids. Germline V gene sequence: CDR1 MNHEY, CDR2 SVGEGT.